Below, 9 T cell receptor beta chains from the same sample are listed, as sequenced in a study of shared clonotypes between healthy human individuals. The method was immunoSEQ multiplex PCR; TCRdb's version includes in-frame clones alone and lacks a portion of them. The data contain over a million clones, about 75% of them singletons. The sequenced material came from memory CD4+ T cells sorted from blood. Subset meaning: CD45RA-negative fraction. The receptors were sampled from a man younger than 30 in good health.

This clone was detected ten times or more. J is TRBJ1-4 and V is TRBV28; D gene uncertain. The CDR3 runs 15 residues. CDR1 MDHEN and CDR2 SYDVKM come from the germline V gene. Between the trimmed V and J ends, which lost 2 bases and 8 bases, there was a span of 15 bases. The CDR3 spells CASSLATAGFEKLFF. The CDR3 nucleotides are TGTGCCAGCAGTTTAGCAACCGCGGGCTTCGAAAAACTGTTTTTT.

This sequence joins TRBV2 and TRBJ1-2; D is uncertain. Germline V gene data show CDR1 as SNHLY and CDR2 as FYNNEI. CDR3 size: 13 residues. V gave up 2 bases and J gave up 3 bases, with 7 bases separating them. CDR3 sequence: CASSEWIDYGYTF. The CDR3, as DNA: TGTGCCAGCAGTGAATGGATAGACTATGGCTACACCTTC.

The chain couples TRBV27 to TRBJ2-7; perhaps TRBD1 as D (6 bases). Trimming cost V 2 bases and J 3 bases, with 14 bases left between them. The CDR3 spans 15 residues. Germline V gene lookup returns CDR1 MNHEY and CDR2 SMNVEV (reference sequence). CDR3 loop: CASSLQPRGLYEQYF. The CDR3 nucleotides read TGTGCCAGCAGTTTACAGCCCAGGGGTCTCTACGAGCAGTACTTC.

The rearrangement uses TRBV5-5 and TRBJ1-6; D is perhaps TRBD1 (5 bases). CDR3 size: 13 residues. Germline assignment: CDR1 SGHKS and CDR2 YYEKEE (reference sequence). Trimming removed 6 bases from V and 9 bases from J, with 13 bases in between. CDR3 sequence: CASNSDGASPLHF. The CDR3 DNA reads TGTGCCAGCAACAGCGACGGGGCTTCACCCCTCCACTTT.

This chain links TRBV7-6 with TRBJ2-3, with D possibly TRBD1 on 6 matching bases. Germline CDR1 reads SGHVS; CDR2 reads FNYEAQ. The CDR3 runs to 11 residues. V gave up 5 bases and J gave up 10 bases, with 10 bases separating them. CDR3 DNA sequence: TGTGCCAGCAGCCTACAGGGTCCGCAGTATTTT. Protein product: CASSLQGPQYF.

This clone has just a few counts. The chain employs TRBV18 and TRBJ2-6; 7 nucleotides line up with TRBD1. The V gene's germline CDR1 is KGHSH and CDR2 LQKENI. The CDR3 extends over 16 amino acids. The trim removed 5 bases at V and 0 bases at J, leaving 4 bases unmatched. CDR3 coding DNA: TGTGCCAGCTCAACAGGGGCCAGCTCTGGGGCCAACGTCCTGACTTTC. Residues: CASSTGASSGANVLTF.

The table lists this clone with a few counts. The V gene is TRBV5-8, the J gene TRBJ2-7; D is unresolved. The V gene lost 0 bases and the J gene lost 7 bases, with 5 bases spanning the gap. The CDR3 sequence is 11 residues long. From germline, CDR1 is SGHTS and CDR2 YDEGEE. The CDR3 coding sequence is TGTGCCAGCAGCTTGGCGAGAGAGCAGTACTTC. Its translation is CASSLAREQYF.

This clone was counted at least ten times. Other DNA sequences within the sample encode an identical CDR3. This chain links TRBV5-4 with TRBJ2-7, with D possibly being TRBD1 (6 bases). The CDR3 is 16 residues long. Germline CDR1 is SGHNT and CDR2 is YYREEE (reference sequence). Trimming removed 3 bases from V and 3 bases from J, with 19 bases in between. CDR3 coding DNA: TGTGCCAGCAGCTCGATGACAGGAGTCCGAAACTACGAGCAGTACTTC. Translating gives CASSSMTGVRNYEQYF.

This clone was detected a few times. The chain combines TRBV4-3 with TRBJ2-1; TRBD2 matches 9 bases. In germline, CDR1 is LGHNA, CDR2 YSLEER. V was pared by 5 bases and J by 1 base, with 6 bases of the junction left unmatched. The CDR3 consists of 16 residues. Written as DNA, the CDR3 is TGCGCCAGCAGCTACTATAGCGGGAGTTCCTACAATGAGCAGTTCTTC. It yields the protein CASSYYSGSSYNEQFF.